These 28 T cell receptor beta chains were sequenced from one sample in a study of human T cells and chemical hapten exposure (dated by TCRdb to the early 2020s). The time point tag for this specimen amounts to: patch test 3, about 24 weeks after DPC sensitization. This specimen's treatment or condition label, per the study, means: therapeutic diphenylcyclopropenone sensitization with weekly scalp DPC. Libraries were made using RACE. The reads were generated on a NextSeq 500. TCRdb ran its own pipeline on the public reads, namely fastp trimming at Q25 and MiXCR clone calling, and kept in-frame beta chains. Records with the same CDR3 protein are collapsed into one entry carrying the most frequent genes and DNA. The sample records roughly 90,000 distinct CDR3 sequences, 11% of which are singletons. 0.85% to 1.2% of the sample lies in the top ten. Sample: whole blood, taken in connection with sensitization to the hapten diphenylcyclopropenone (DPC). The receptors derive from a woman between 25 and 40 years old with alopecia areata. Some clones in this sample may be carry-over from other donors' samples.

This clonotype was observed at least ten times. V gene TRBV6-5 combines with J gene TRBJ2-5; 14 bases agree with TRBD2. The length of the CDR3 is 17 residues. Germline CDR1 reads MNHEY; CDR2 reads SVGAGI. Trimming removed 2 bases from V and 4 bases from J; junction bases left unmatched: 6. CDR3 nucleotide sequence: TGTGCCAGCAGTTACGGTGTGACTAGCGGGGGGGGAGAGACCCAGTACTTC. Amino acids: CASSYGVTSGGGETQYF.

In its sample, this clonotype was seen a few times. The J gene is TRBJ2-1, the V gene TRBV9; D gene ambiguous. The length of the CDR3 is 13 residues. Germline CDR1 SGDLS, CDR2 YYNGEE. Between the trimmed V and J ends, which lost 0 bases and 3 bases, there was a span of 4 bases. For the CDR3, the DNA is TGTGCCAGCAGCGTAGCTGTCTACAATGAGCAGTTCTTC. As protein: CASSVAVYNEQFF. Looking up the rest from reference TRBV9 and TRBJ2-1 gives the full variable domain: DSGVTQTPKHLITATGQRVTLRCSPRSGDLSVYWYQQSLDQGLQFLIQYYNGEERAKGNILERFSAQQFPDLHSELNLSSLELGDSALYFCASSVAVYNEQFFGPGTRLTVL.

This chain joins TRBV4-3 and TRBJ2-2; D could derive from TRBD1 or TRBD2 (5 bases each). Germline lookup yields CDR1 LGHNA and CDR2 YSLEER. Trimming left V 1 base short and J 5 bases short, with 14 bases between. This CDR3 is 16 amino acids long. CDR3 residues: CASSQAPGTLTGELFF. The CDR3 nucleotides are TGCGCCAGCAGCCAAGCCCCCGGGACGCTAACCGGGGAGCTGTTTTTT.

This clonotype has just a few counts. V usage is TRBV28 and J usage is TRBJ1-2; D gene uncertain. The V gene's germline CDR1 is MDHEN and CDR2 SYDVKM. The CDR3 totals 13 residues. The ends were cut back, 5 bases at V and 2 bases at J, with 9 bases in the middle. The CDR3 protein is CASSKQFNYGYTF. The CDR3, as DNA: TGTGCCAGCAGTAAACAGTTCAACTATGGCTACACCTTC.

As for this clonotype: Sequence at one end of the junction differs from germline and may be a read error. V and J are TRBV9 and TRBJ2-2; tentatively, D is TRBD2 (5 bases). Germline V gene sequence: CDR1 SGDLS, CDR2 YYNGEE. The CDR3 extends over 16 amino acids. The CDR3 sequence is CASSVVTGQRAGEMFF. CDR3 coding DNA: TGTGCCAGCAGCGTCGTGACTGGCCAGCGAGCCGGGGAGATGTTTTTT. The entire variable domain, with the rest obtained from reference TRBV9 and TRBJ2-2, is as follows: DSGVTQTPKHLITATGQRVTLRCSPRSGDLSVYWYQQSLDQGLQFLIQYYNGEERAKGNILERFSAQQFPDLHSELNLSSLELGDSALYFCASSVVTGQRAGEMFFGEGSRLTVL.

Many counts were recorded for this clonotype. The chain recombines TRBV7-9 with TRBJ2-7, with 8 positions matching TRBD2. Germline V lookup: CDR1 SEHNR, CDR2 FQNEAQ (reference sequence). Trimming removed 1 base from V and 6 bases from J; junction bases left unmatched: 2. This CDR3 is 13 amino acids long. The CDR3 nucleotides read TGTGCCAGCAGCTTAGGTAGCGGGGCCGAGCAGTACGTC. Residues: CASSLGSGAEQYV.

The chain carries TRBV10-3 and TRBJ2-5; D is undetermined. The V end lost 10 bases, the J end lost 2 bases, and 11 bases lay between the germline ends. Germline CDR1 ENHRY, CDR2 SYGVKD. The CDR3 extends over 12 amino acids. The CDR3 nucleotides read TGTGCCAGCGGACCCAAACAAGAGACCCAGTACTTC. This gives the protein CASGPKQETQYF.

This chain links TRBV28 with TRBJ1-2; TRBD1 is a possible D gene (5 bases). Germline assignment: CDR1 MDHEN and CDR2 SYDVKM. Trimming shortened V by 8 bases and J by 0 bases, and 10 bases separated the two germline ends. This CDR3 is 13 amino acids long. The CDR3 loop is CASQDSANYGYTF. CDR3 nucleotide sequence: TGTGCCAGCCAAGACAGTGCTAACTATGGCTACACCTTC.

This clonotype was seen a few times. CDR3 DNA sequence: TGCAGCGTTGAACTGGTAGGTCACAGCTCCTACAATGAGCAGTTCTTC. This encodes CSVELVGHSSYNEQFF. The chain has TRBV29-1 and TRBJ2-1, with D uncertain. CDR1 is SQVTM and CDR2 is ANQGSEA in the germline V gene. V was clipped by 2 bases and J by 0 bases, with 14 bases between them. The CDR3 extends over 16 amino acids.

This clonotype was observed at least ten times. The chain joins TRBV29-1 to TRBJ1-1; D is possibly TRBD1 (6 bases). CDR1 and CDR2 from the germline V gene are SQVTM and ANQGSEA. Trimming removed 8 bases at V and 0 bases at J, with 13 bases between. The CDR3 runs 13 residues. This chain's CDR3 is CSFGGPLNTEAFF. The CDR3, as DNA: TGCAGCTTTGGGGGGCCGCTGAACACTGAAGCTTTCTTT.

The V gene is TRBV6-6, the J gene TRBJ1-1; D perhaps matches TRBD1 (5 bases). The V gene's germline CDR1 is MNHNY and CDR2 SVGAGI (reference sequence). The CDR3 spans 11 residues. The germline V and J ends were trimmed by 8 bases and 4 bases, with 8 bases remaining between them. The CDR3 here is CASPGGTEAFF. DNA of the CDR3: TGTGCCAGCCCTGGGGGCACTGAAGCTTTCTTT.

V and J are TRBV5-1 and TRBJ1-1; D unclear. Germline V gene data show CDR1 as SGHRS and CDR2 as YFSETQ. Trimming removed 4 bases from V and 11 bases from J, with 18 bases in between. The CDR3 sequence is 13 residues long. The CDR3 DNA sequence: TGCGCCAGCAGCGCAGCCGGGAGCATTGGGGCTTTCTTT. Its translation is CASSAAGSIGAFF. The full variable domain, its missing parts supplied by reference TRBV5-1 and TRBJ1-1, is KAGVTQTPRYLIKTRGQQVTLSCSPISGHRSVSWYQQTPGQGLQFLFEYFSETQRNKGNFPGRFSGRQFSNSRSEMNVSTLELGDSALYLCASSAAGSIGAFFGQGTRLTVV.

This clonotype was seen at least ten times. This chain links TRBV12-3 or TRBV12-4 with TRBJ1-5, with a possible D match to TRBD1 (5 bases). V was cut by 6 bases and J by 7 bases, with 10 bases left in between. The CDR3 contains 12 residues. CDR3 bases: TGTGCCAGCAGGCGGGGGAAGCAGCCCCAGCATTTT. It yields the protein CASRRGKQPQHF.

For this clonotype: With a much larger clone just one base away, this may be a read error. J is TRBJ2-6 and V is TRBV12-3 or TRBV12-4, with D tentatively TRBD1 (5 bases). This CDR3 region has 18 residues. The CDR3 nucleotides read TGTGCCAGCAGCTCCCTTAAAGCGCGGTCTACTGGGGCCATCGTCCTGACTTTC. It codes for CASSSLKARSTGAIVLTF.

The chain combines TRBV28 with TRBJ2-6; 9 nucleotides match TRBD1. J was trimmed by 2 bases and V by 7 bases; bases with no gene match: 12. CDR3 length equals 18 residues. Germline CDR1 MDHEN, CDR2 SYDVKM. The DNA of the CDR3 is TGTGCCAGCAATGATAACAGGGGGCGAAGCACTGGGGCCAACGTCCTGACTTTC. Translation: CASNDNRGRSTGANVLTF.

This clonotype has a handful of counts. J is TRBJ2-3 and V is TRBV6-5, with D possibly being TRBD1 (5 bases). Trimming cost V 2 bases and J 2 bases, with 11 bases left between them. In germline, CDR1 is MNHEY, CDR2 SVGAGI. The CDR3 length is 15 residues. CDR3 region: CASSYKGALTDTQYF. The CDR3 bases are TGTGCCAGCAGTTACAAAGGGGCCCTCACAGATACGCAGTATTTT.

CDR3 DNA: TGTGCCAGCAGTACAGCCCTGGGCGAAGCTTTCTTT. This translates into CASSTALGEAFF. This sequence joins TRBV6-2 or TRBV6-3 and TRBJ1-1; D gene ambiguous. Germline V gene sequence: CDR1 MNHEY, CDR2 SVGEGT. The V end lost 5 bases, the J end lost 8 bases, and 12 bases lay between the germline ends. This CDR3 is 12 amino acids long.

This clonotype has at least ten counts. The CDR3 nucleotides are TGTGCCAGCAGGACAGGGGGCAGAGGCTATGGCTACACCTTC. Its translation is CASRTGGRGYGYTF. This rearrangement joins TRBV6-6 to TRBJ1-2; 10 bases line up with TRBD1. The CDR3 contains 14 residues. Losses at the gene ends were 6 bases for V and 4 bases for J; bases not matched to a gene: 5. CDR1 is MNHNY, CDR2 SVGAGI, per germline (reference sequence).

In its sample, this clonotype was seen many times. V is TRBV7-2 and J is TRBJ2-7; 9 positions match TRBD1. The J segment lost 6 bases and the V segment lost 5 bases, leaving 11 bases of the junction unmatched. Germline CDR1 SGHTA, CDR2 FQGNSA. This CDR3 region has 15 residues. CDR3 residues: CASSPGQGRLREQYF. The CDR3 DNA reads as TGTGCCAGCAGCCCAGGACAGGGGAGATTGCGCGAGCAGTACTTC.

The chain uses TRBV29-1 and TRBJ1-1; the match to TRBD1 covers 9 bases. Germline CDR1 reads SQVTM; CDR2 reads ANQGSEA. J gave up 0 bases and V 7 bases, and 3 bases lay outside the gene matches. The CDR3 runs 13 residues. CDR3: CSAGQGLNTEAFF. CDR3 DNA: TGCAGCGCGGGACAGGGCTTGAACACTGAAGCTTTCTTT.

This clonotype was recorded at least ten times. The rearrangement uses TRBV30 and TRBJ1-2, with 7 bases matching TRBD1. The V and J ends lost 3 bases and 4 bases, in that order; junction bases with no gene match: 17. Per the germline V gene, CDR1 is GTSNPN and CDR2 is SVGIG (reference sequence). The CDR3 length is 17 residues. The CDR3 protein is CAWRGYFQGEFSYGYTF. The DNA of the CDR3 is TGTGCCTGGAGAGGGTATTTTCAGGGGGAATTCTCCTATGGCTACACCTTC.

This clonotype has ten or more counts. The genes are TRBV11-2 and TRBJ2-2; D may be TRBD1 or TRBD2 (6 bases each). Trimming stripped 5 bases from V and 6 bases from J, with 13 bases between. This CDR3 is 14 amino acids long. Germline CDR1 SGHAT, CDR2 FQNNGV. The CDR3 nucleotides are TGTGCCAGCAGCCCTATGGGGGGCCCCGGGGAGCTGTTTTTT. Its protein product is CASSPMGGPGELFF.

This clonotype was detected only a few times. This sequence joins TRBV11-2 and TRBJ2-1; D is perhaps TRBD2 (5 bases). CDR1 is SGHAT and CDR2 is FQNNGV in the germline V gene. The CDR3 length is 16 residues. The V gene lost 0 bases and the J gene lost 7 bases, with 16 bases spanning the gap. In nucleotides, the CDR3 is TGTGCCAGCAGCTTAGATCGATTAGTCCGGGGAAATGAGCAGTTCTTC. This encodes CASSLDRLVRGNEQFF.

This clonotype was seen just once. This chain joins TRBV12-3 or TRBV12-4 and TRBJ1-1; 7 bases agree with TRBD1. The CDR3 has 13 residues. J was trimmed by 5 bases and V by 9 bases; bases with no gene match: 9. The CDR3 reads CASEQGLRTEAFF. For the CDR3, the DNA is TGTGCCAGTGAACAGGGGCTAAGGACTGAAGCTTTCTTT.

This chain uses TRBV7-2 with TRBJ2-5, with TRBD2 as a possible D gene (5 bases). Germline V lookup: CDR1 SGHTA, CDR2 FQGNSA. Trimming cost V 5 bases and J 4 bases, with 17 bases left between them. This CDR3 has 15 residues. DNA of the CDR3: TGTGCCAGCAGCCAACCCCGGGGTATAGGAGAGACCCAGTACTTC. It yields the protein CASSQPRGIGETQYF.

This clonotype occurred many times. The chain recombines TRBV20-1 with TRBJ1-2; a weak D match, TRBD1 (5 bases). The germline CDR1 and CDR2 sequences are DFQATT and SNEGSKA (reference sequence). CDR3 length: 16 residues. V gave up 0 bases and J gave up 5 bases, with 19 bases separating them. The CDR3 here is CSARDEVRATTYGYTF. The CDR3 region has the DNA TGCAGTGCTAGAGATGAGGTCAGGGCAACGACGTATGGCTACACCTTC.

This chain joins TRBV25-1 and TRBJ2-6; D is undetermined. Germline values: CDR1 MGHDK, CDR2 SYGVNS. The CDR3 length is 12 residues. V lost 4 bases, J lost 3 bases, and 1 base lay in between. For the CDR3, the DNA is TGTGCCAGCAGTGGTGGGGCCAACGTCCTGACTTTC. Translation gives CASSGGANVLTF. The complete variable domain, with remaining parts taken from reference TRBV25-1 and TRBJ2-6, reads EADIYQTPRYLVIGTGKKITLECSQTMGHDKMYWYQQDPGMELHLIHYSYGVNSTEKGDLSSESTVSRIRTEHFPLTLESARPSHTSQYLCASSGGANVLTFGAGSRLTVL.

J is TRBJ2-1 and V is TRBV4-1; D gene unclear. Germline assignment: CDR1 MGHRA and CDR2 YSYEKL. V was clipped by 3 bases and J by 10 bases, with 13 bases between them. This CDR3 is 13 amino acids long. In nucleotides, the CDR3 is TGCGCCAGCAGCCAGTACACGGCTTTGGAGCAGTTCTTC. It codes for CASSQYTALEQFF.